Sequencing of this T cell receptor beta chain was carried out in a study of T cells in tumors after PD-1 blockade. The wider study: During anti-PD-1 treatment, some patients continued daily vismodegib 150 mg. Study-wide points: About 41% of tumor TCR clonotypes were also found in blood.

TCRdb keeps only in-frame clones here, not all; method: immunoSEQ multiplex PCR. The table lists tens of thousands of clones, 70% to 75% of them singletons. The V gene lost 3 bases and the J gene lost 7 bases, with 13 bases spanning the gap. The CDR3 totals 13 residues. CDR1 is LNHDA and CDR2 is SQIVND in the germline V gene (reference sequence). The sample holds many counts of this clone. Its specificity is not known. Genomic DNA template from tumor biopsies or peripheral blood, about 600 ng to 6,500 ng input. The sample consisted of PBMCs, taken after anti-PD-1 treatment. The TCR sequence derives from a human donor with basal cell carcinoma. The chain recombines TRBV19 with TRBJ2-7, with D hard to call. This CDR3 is CASSIQALQEQYF. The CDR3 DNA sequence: TGTGCCAGTAGTATCCAGGCCCTTCAGGAGCAGTACTTC.